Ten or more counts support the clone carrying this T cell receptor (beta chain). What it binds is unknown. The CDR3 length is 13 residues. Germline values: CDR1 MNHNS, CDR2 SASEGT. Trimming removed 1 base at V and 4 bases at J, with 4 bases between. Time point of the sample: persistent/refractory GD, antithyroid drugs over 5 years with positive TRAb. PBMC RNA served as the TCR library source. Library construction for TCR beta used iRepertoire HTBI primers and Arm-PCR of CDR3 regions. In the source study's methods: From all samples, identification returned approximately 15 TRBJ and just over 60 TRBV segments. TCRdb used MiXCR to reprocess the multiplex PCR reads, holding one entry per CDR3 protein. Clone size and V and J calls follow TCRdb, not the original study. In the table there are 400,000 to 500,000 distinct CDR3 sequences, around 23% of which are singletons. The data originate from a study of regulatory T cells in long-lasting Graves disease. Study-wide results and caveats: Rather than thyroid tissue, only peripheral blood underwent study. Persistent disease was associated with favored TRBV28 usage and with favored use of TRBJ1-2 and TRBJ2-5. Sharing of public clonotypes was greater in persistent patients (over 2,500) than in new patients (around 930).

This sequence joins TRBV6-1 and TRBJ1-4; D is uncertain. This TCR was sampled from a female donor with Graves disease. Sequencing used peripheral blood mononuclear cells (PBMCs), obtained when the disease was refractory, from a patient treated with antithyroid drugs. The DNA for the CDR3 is TGTGCCAGCAGTGAAGTTAGTAATGAAAAACTGTTTTTT. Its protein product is CASSEVSNEKLFF.